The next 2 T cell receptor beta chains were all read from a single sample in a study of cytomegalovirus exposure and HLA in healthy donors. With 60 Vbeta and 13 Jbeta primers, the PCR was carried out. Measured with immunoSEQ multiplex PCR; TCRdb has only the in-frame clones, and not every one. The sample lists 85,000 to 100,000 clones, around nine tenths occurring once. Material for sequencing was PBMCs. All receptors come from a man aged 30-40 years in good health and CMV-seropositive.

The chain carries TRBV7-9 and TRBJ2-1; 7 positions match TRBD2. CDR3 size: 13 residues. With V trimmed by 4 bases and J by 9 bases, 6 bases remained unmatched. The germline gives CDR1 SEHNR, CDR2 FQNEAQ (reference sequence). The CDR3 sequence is CASSWGGFFEQFF. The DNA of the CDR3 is TGTGCCAGCAGCTGGGGGGGGTTCTTTGAGCAGTTCTTC. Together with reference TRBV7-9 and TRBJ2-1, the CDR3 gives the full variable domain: DTGVSQNPRHKITKRGQNVTFRCDPISEHNRLYWYRQTLGQGPEFLTYFQNEAQLEKSRLLSDRFSAERPKGSFSTLEIQRTEQGDSAMYLCASSWGGFFEQFFGPGTRLTVL.

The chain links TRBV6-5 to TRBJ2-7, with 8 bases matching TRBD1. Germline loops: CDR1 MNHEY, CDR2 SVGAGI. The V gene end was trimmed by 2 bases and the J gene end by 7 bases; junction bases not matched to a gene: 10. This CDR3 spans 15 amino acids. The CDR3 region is CASSYLAQGVGEQYF. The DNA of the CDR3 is TGTGCCAGCAGTTACCTCGCACAGGGGGTGGGGGAGCAGTACTTC.